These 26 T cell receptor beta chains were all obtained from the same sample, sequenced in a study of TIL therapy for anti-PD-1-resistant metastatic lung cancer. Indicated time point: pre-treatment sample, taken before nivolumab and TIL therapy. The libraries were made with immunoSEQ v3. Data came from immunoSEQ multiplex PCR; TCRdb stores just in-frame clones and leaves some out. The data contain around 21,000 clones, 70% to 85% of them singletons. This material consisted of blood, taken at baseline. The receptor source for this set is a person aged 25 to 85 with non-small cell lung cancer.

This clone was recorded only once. CDR3 in amino acids: CASSDTRTQETQYF. The CDR3 bases are TGTGCCAGCAGTGATACCAGGACCCAAGAGACCCAGTACTTC. The genes are TRBV25-1 and TRBJ2-5; D is uncertain. V was shortened by 3 bases and J by 1 base, with 9 bases between the two germline ends. Germline CDR1 MGHDK, CDR2 SYGVNS. The CDR3 extends over 14 amino acids.

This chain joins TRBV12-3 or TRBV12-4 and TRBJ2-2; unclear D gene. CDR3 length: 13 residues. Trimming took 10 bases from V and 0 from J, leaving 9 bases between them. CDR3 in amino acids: CATKNSNTGELFF. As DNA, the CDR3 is TGTGCCACGAAGAATTCGAACACCGGGGAGCTGTTTTTT.

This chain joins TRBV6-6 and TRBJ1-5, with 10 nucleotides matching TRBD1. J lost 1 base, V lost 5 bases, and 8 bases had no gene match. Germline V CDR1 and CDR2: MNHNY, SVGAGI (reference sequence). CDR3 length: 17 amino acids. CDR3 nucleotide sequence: TGTGCCAGCAGTCGCACCGGGACAGGGGTAAGCAATCAGCCCCAGCATTTT. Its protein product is CASSRTGTGVSNQPQHF.

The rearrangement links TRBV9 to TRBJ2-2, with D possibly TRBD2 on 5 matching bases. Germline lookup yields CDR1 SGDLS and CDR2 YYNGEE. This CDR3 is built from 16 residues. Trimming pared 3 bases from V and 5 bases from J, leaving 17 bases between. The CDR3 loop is CASSEGVARQTGELFF. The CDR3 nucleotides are TGTGCCAGCAGCGAAGGCGTAGCGCGACAAACCGGGGAGCTGTTTTTT. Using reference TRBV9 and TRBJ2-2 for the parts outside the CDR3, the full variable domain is DSGVTQTPKHLITATGQRVTLRCSPRSGDLSVYWYQQSLDQGLQFLIQYYNGEERAKGNILERFSAQQFPDLHSELNLSSLELGDSALYFCASSEGVARQTGELFFGEGSRLTVL.

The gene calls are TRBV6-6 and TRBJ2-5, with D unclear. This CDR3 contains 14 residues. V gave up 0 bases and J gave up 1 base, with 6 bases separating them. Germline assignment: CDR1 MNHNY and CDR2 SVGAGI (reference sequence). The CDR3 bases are TGTGCCAGCAGTTACTCTGGCAGCCAAGAGACCCAGTACTTC. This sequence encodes CASSYSGSQETQYF.

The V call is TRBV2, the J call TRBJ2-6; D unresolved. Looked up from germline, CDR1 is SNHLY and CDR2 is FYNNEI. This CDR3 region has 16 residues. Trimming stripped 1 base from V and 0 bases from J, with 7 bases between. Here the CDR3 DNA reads TGTGCCAGCAGTGAAGGGGCCAGCTCTGGGGCCAACGTCCTGACTTTC. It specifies CASSEGASSGANVLTF.

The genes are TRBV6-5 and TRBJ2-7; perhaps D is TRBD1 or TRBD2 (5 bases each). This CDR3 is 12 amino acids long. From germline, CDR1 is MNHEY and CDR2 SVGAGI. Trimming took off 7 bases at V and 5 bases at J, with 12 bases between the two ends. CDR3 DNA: TGTGCCAGCAACCGGGGCTTGGACGAGCAGTACTTC. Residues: CASNRGLDEQYF.

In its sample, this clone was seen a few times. The CDR3 DNA is TGTGCCAGCAGCTTATCCAGCGGGAGGCCCAACACCGGGGAGCTGTTTTTT. This translates into CASSLSSGRPNTGELFF. The chain carries TRBV7-8 and TRBJ2-2; 9 bases are shared with TRBD2. The length of the CDR3 is 17 residues. Germline V gives CDR1 SGHVS, CDR2 FQNEAQ. V lost 2 bases and J lost 2; bases outside the gene matches: 6.

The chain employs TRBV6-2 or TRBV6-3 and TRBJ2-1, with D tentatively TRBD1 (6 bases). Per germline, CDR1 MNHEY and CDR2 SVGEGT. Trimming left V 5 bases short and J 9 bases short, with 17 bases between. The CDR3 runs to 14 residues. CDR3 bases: TGTGCCAGCAGTCAGGACAGCCTTGAGGGTGAGCAGTTCTTC. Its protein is CASSQDSLEGEQFF.

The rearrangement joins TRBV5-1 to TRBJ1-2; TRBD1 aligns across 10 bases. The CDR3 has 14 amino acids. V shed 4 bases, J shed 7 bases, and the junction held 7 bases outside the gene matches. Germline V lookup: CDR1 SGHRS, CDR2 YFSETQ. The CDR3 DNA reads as TGCGCCAGCAGCCCCGGACAGGGGGAGAGTGGCTACACCTTC. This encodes CASSPGQGESGYTF.

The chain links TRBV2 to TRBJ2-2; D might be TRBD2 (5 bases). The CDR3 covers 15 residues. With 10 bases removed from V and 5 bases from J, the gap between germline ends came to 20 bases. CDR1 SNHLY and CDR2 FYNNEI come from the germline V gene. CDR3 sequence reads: CATPQEGAGTGELFF. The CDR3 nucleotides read TGTGCCACCCCACAAGAGGGAGCCGGTACCGGGGAGCTGTTTTTT.

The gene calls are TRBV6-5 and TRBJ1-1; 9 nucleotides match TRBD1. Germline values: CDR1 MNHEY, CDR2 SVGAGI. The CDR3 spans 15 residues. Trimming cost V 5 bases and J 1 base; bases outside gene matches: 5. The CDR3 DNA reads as TGTGCCAGCAGTAAACCGGGACAGGGGAACACTGAAGCTTTCTTT. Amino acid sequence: CASSKPGQGNTEAFF.

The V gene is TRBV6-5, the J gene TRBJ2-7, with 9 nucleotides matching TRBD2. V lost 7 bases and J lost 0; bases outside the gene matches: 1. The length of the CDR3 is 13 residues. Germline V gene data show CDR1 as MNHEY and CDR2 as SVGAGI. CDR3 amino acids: CASISGSSYEQYF. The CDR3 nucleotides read TGTGCCAGCATTAGCGGGAGCTCCTACGAGCAGTACTTC.

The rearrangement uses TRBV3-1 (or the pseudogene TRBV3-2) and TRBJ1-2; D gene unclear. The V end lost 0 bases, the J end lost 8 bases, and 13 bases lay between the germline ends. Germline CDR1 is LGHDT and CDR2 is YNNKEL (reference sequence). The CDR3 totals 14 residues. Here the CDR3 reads CASSQEGPFGGYTF. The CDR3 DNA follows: TGTGCCAGCAGCCAAGAGGGCCCGTTTGGAGGCTACACCTTC.

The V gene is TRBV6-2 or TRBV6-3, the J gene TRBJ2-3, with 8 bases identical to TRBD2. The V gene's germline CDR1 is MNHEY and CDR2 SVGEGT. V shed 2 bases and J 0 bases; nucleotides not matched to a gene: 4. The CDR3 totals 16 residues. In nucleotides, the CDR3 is TGTGCCAGCAGTTACCGTCGGACTAGCAGCACAGATACGCAGTATTTT. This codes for CASSYRRTSSTDTQYF.

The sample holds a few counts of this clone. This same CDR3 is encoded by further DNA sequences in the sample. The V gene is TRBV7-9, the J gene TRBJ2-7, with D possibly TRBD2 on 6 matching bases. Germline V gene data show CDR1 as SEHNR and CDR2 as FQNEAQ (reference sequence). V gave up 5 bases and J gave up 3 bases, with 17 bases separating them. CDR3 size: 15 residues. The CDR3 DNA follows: TGTGCCAGCAGCCCCGGCGGAGGGTTGGGCTACGAGCAGTACTTC. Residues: CASSPGGGLGYEQYF.

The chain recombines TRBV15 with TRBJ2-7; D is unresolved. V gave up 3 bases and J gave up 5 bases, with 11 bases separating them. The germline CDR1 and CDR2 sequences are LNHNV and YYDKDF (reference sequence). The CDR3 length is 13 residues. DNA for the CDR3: TGTGCCACCAGCAGCGGTCCTCTCGACGAGCAGTACTTC. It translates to CATSSGPLDEQYF.

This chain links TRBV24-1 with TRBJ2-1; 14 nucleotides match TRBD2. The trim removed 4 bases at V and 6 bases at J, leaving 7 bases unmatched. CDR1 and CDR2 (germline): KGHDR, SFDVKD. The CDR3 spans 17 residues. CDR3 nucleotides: TGTGCCACCAGTGAGGGACTAGCGGGAGTCCGGGTCAATGAGCAGTTCTTC. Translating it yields CATSEGLAGVRVNEQFF.

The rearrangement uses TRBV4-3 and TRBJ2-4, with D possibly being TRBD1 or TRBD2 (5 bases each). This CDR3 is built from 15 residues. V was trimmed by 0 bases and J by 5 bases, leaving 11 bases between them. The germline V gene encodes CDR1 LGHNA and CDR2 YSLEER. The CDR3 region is CASSQEWQGENIQYF. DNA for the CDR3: TGCGCCAGCAGCCAAGAATGGCAGGGAGAAAACATTCAGTACTTC.

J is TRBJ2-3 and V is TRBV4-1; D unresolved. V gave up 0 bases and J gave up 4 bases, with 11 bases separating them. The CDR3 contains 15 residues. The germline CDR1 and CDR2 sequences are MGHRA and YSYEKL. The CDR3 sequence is CASSQDASSPDTQYF. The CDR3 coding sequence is TGCGCCAGCAGCCAAGACGCGAGTTCTCCAGATACGCAGTATTTT.

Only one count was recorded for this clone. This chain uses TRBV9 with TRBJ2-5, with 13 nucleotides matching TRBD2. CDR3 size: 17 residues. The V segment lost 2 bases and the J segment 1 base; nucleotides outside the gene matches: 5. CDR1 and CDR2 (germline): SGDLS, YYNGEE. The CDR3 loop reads CASSVGLAGDLQETQYF. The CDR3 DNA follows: TGTGCCAGCAGCGTCGGACTAGCGGGGGACCTCCAAGAGACCCAGTACTTC.

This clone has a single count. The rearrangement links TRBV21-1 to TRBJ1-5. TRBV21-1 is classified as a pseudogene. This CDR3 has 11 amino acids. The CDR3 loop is CAIGGGQPQHF. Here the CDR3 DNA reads TGTGCCATAGGGGGAGGTCAGCCCCAGCATTTT.

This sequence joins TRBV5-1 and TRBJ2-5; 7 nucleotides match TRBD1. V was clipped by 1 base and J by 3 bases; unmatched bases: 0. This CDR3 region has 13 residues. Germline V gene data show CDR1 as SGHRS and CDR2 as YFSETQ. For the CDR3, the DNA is TGCGCCAGCAGCTTGACAGGGGAAGAGACCCAGTACTTC. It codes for CASSLTGEETQYF.

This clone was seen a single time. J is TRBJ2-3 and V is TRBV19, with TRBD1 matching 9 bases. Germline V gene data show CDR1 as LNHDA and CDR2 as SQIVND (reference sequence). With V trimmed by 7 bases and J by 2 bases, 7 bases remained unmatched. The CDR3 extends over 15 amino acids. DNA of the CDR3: TGTGCCAGTACAAACAGGGGGCATTACACAGATACGCAGTATTTT. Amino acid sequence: CASTNRGHYTDTQYF.

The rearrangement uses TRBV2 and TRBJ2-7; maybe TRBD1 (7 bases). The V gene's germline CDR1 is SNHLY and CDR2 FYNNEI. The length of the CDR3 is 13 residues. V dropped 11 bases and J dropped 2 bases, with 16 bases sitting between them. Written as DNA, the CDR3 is TGTGCCCGCTCCAGGGGGGTGACCTACGAGCAGTACTTC. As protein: CARSRGVTYEQYF.

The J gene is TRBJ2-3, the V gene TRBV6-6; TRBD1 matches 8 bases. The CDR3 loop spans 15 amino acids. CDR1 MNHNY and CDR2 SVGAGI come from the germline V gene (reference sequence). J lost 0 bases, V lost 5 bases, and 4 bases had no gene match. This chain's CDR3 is CASSARTGSTDTQYF. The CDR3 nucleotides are TGTGCCAGCAGTGCAAGGACAGGGAGCACAGATACGCAGTATTTT.